This T cell receptor beta chain was sequenced for a study of cytomegalovirus exposure and HLA in healthy donors. Whole-study context: Inside one of the first data releases sat some 93 million unique TCRs taken from HLA-typed donors.

Study-level findings and limits: In vitro experiments confirmed that three CMV-associated chains were specific for CMV antigens.

Details on this clone: The antigen is undetermined.

The CDR3 extends over 15 amino acids. CDR1 and CDR2 from the germline V gene are SGHRS and YFSETQ. V gave up 6 bases and J gave up 1 base; unmatched junction bases: 6. 60 Vbeta and 13 Jbeta primers were used in PCR. The assay was immunoSEQ multiplex PCR, and TCRdb's table has in-frame clones only and misses some. Of 110,000 to 150,000 clones in the sample, roughly 70% were seen once. The TCR sequence derives from a man younger than 45 in good health and CMV-seronegative. Sequenced material: PBMCs. The J gene is TRBJ1-1, the V gene TRBV5-1, with 10 bases identical to TRBD1. Here the CDR3 reads CASMPRQGANTEAFF. CDR3 bases: TGCGCCAGCATGCCCCGACAGGGGGCGAACACTGAAGCTTTCTTT. The whole variable domain, filled in from reference TRBV5-1 and TRBJ1-1, reads KAGVTQTPRYLIKTRGQQVTLSCSPISGHRSVSWYQQTPGQGLQFLFEYFSETQRNKGNFPGRFSGRQFSNSRSEMNVSTLELGDSALYLCASMPRQGANTEAFFGQGTRLTVV.